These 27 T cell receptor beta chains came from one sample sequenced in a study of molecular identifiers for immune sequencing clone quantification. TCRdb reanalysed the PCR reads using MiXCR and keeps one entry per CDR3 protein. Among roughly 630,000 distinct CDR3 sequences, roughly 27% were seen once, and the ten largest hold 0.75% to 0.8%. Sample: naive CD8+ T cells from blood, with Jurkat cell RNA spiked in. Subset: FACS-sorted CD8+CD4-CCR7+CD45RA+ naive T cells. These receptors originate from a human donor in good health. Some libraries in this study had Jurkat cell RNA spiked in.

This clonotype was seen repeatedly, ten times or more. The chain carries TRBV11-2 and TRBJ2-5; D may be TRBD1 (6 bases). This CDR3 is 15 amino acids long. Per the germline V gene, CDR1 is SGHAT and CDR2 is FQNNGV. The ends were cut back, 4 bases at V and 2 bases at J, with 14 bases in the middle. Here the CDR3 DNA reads TGTGCCAGCAGCTCTCCGGGACAAGCTCAAGAGACCCAGTACTTC. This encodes CASSSPGQAQETQYF.

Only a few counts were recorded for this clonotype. The CDR3 nucleotides read TGCAGTGCTAGAGCAGGGTCCGTCGACTATAATTCACCCCTCCACTTT. Translating gives CSARAGSVDYNSPLHF. J is TRBJ1-6 and V is TRBV20-1; a possible D gene is TRBD1 (5 bases). CDR3 length: 16 amino acids. With 1 base removed from V and 3 bases from J, the gap between germline ends came to 13 bases. From germline, CDR1 is DFQATT and CDR2 SNEGSKA (reference sequence).

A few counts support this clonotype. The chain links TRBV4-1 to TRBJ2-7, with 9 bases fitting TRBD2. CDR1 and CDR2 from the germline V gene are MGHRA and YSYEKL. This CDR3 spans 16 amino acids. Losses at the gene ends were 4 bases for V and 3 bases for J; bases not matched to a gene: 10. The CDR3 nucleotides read TGCGCCAGCAGCCCCAAGGAAGGGACTAGCTACTACGAGCAGTACTTC. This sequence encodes CASSPKEGTSYYEQYF.

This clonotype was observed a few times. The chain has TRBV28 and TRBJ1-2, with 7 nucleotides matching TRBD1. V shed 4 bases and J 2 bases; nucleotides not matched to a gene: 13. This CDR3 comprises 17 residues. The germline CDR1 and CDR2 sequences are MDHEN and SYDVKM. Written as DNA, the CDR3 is TGTGCCAGCAGTTCACCCAGGGGGTGGGGTGAGAACTATGGCTACACCTTC. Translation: CASSSPRGWGENYGYTF.

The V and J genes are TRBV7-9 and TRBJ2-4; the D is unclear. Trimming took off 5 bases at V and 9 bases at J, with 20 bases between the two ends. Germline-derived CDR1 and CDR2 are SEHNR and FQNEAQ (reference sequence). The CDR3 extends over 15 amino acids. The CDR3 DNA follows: TGTGCCAGCAGCGCGAACCGGGTCCGAGATAGCATTCAGTACTTC. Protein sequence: CASSANRVRDSIQYF.

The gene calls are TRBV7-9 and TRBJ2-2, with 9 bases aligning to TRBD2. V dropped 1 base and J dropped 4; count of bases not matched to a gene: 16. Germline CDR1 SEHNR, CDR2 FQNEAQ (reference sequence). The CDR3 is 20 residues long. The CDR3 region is CASSLVSIQREVGSTGELFF. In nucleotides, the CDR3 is TGTGCCAGCAGCTTAGTGTCGATCCAGCGGGAGGTGGGGAGCACCGGGGAGCTGTTTTTT.

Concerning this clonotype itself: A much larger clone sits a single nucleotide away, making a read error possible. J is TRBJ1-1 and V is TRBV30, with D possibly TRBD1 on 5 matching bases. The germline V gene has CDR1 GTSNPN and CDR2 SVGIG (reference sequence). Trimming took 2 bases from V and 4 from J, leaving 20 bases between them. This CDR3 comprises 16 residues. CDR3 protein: CAWSSLSGPGCTEAFF. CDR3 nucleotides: TGTGCCTGGAGTTCCCTCTCGGGACCGGGCTGCACTGAAGCTTTCTTT.

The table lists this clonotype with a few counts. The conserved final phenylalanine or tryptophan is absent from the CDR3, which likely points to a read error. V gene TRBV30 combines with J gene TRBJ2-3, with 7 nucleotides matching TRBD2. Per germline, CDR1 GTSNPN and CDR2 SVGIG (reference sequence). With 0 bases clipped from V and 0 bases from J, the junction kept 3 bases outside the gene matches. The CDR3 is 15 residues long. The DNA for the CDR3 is TGTGCCTGGAGTGTTGGCGGGAGCAGCACAGATACGCAGTATTCT. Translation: CAWSVGGSSTDTQYS.

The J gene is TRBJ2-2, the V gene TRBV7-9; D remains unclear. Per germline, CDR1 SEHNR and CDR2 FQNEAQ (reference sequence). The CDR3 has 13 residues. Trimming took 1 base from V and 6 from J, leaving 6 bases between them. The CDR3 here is CASSLVEAGELFF. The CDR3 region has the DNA TGTGCCAGCAGCTTAGTCGAGGCCGGGGAGCTGTTTTTT.

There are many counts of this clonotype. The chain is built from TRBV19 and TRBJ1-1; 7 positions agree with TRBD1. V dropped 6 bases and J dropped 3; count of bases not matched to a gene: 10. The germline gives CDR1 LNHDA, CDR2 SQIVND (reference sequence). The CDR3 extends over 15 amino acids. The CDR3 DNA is TGTGCCAGTAGCCCCCAACAGGGGCGCGACACTGAAGCTTTCTTT. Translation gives CASSPQQGRDTEAFF.

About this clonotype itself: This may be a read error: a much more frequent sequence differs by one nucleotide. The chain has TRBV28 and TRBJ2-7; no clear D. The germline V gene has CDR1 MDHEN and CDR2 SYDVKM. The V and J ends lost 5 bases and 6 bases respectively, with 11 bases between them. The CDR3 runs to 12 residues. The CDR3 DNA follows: TGTGCCAGCAGTCCCTCACCCTGCGAGCAGTACTTC. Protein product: CASSPSPCEQYF.

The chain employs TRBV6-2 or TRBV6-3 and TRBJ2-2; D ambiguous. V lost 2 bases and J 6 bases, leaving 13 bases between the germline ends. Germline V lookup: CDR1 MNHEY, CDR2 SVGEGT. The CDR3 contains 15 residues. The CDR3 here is CASSYTRTRAGELFF. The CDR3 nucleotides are TGTGCCAGCAGTTACACACGGACCCGAGCCGGGGAGCTGTTTTTT.

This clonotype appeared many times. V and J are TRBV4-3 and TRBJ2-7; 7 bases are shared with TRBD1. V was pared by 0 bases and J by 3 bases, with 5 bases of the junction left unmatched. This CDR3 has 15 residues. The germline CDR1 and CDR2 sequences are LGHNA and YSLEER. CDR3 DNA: TGCGCCAGCAGCCAAGATTACCCAGGGGGCTACGAGCAGTACTTC. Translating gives CASSQDYPGGYEQYF.

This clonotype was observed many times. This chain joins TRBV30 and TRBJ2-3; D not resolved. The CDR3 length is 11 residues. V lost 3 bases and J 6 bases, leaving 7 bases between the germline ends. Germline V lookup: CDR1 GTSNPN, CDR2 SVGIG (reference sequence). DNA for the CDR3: TGTGCCTGGAGCGTTGGTGATACGCAGTATTTT. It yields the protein CAWSVGDTQYF.

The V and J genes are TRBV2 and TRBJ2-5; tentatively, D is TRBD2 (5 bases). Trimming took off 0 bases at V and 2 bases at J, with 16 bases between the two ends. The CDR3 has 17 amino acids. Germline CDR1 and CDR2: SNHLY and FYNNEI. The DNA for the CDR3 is TGTGCCAGCAGTGAAGCGGGAGACTATCCCTGGCAAGAGACCCAGTACTTC. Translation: CASSEAGDYPWQETQYF.

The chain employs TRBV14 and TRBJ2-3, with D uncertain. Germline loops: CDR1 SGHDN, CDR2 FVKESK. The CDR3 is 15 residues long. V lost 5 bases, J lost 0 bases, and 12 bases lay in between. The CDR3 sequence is CASSSTAISTDTQYF. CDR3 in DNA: TGTGCCAGCAGCTCTACAGCAATTAGCACAGATACGCAGTATTTT. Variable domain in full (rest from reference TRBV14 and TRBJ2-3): EAGVTQFPSHSVIEKGQTVTLRCDPISGHDNLYWYRRVMGKEIKFLLHFVKESKQDESGMPNNRFLAERTGGTYSTLKVQPAELEDSGVYFCASSSTAISTDTQYFGPGTRLTVL.

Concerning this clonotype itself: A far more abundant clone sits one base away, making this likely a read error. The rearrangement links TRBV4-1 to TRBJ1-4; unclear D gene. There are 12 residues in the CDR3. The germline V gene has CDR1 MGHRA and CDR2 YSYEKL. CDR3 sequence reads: CARSLGGEKLFF. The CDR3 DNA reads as TGCGCCCGCAGTCTTGGAGGTGAAAAACTGTTTTTT.

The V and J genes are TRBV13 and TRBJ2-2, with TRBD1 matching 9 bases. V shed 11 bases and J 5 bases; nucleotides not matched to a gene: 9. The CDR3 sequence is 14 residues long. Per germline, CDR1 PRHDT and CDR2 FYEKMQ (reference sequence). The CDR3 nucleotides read TGTGCCGGAAGTACAGGGGGCGCGACCGGGGAGCTGTTTTTT. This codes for CAGSTGGATGELFF.

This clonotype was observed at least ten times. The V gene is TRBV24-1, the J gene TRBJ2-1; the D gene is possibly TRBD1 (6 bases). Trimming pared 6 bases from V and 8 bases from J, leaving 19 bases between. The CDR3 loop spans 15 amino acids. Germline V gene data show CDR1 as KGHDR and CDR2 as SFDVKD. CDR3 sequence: CATSLTGNWRDEQFF. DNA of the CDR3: TGTGCCACCAGTCTGACAGGTAACTGGAGAGATGAGCAGTTCTTC.

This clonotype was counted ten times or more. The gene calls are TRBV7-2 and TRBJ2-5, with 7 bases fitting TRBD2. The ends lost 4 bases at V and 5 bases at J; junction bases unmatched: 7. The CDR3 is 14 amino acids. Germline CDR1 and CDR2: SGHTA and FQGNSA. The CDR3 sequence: CASSSSWEGETQYF. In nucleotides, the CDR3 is TGTGCCAGCAGCTCGTCGTGGGAGGGGGAGACCCAGTACTTC.

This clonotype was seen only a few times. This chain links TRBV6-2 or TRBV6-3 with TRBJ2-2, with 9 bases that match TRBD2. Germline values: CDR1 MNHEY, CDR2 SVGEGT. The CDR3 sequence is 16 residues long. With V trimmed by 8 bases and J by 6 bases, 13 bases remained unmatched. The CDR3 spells CASGGTSPRFSGELFF. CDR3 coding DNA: TGTGCCAGCGGGGGGACTAGCCCCCGCTTTTCCGGGGAGCTGTTTTTT.

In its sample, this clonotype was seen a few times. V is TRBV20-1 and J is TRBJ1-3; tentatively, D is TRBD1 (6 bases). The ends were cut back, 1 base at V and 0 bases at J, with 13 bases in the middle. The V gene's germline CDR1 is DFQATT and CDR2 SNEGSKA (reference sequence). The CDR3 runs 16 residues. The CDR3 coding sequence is TGCAGTGCTAGAGGTCCAACAGGGCTCTCTGGAAACACCATATATTTT. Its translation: CSARGPTGLSGNTIYF.

Here the CDR3 reads CASSLVLGSGNEQYF. DNA for the CDR3: TGTGCCAGCAGCTTAGTCTTAGGGTCAGGGAACGAGCAGTACTTC. The gene calls are TRBV7-8 and TRBJ2-7; a possible D gene is TRBD1 (5 bases). Trimming removed 1 base from V and 5 bases from J, with 15 bases in between. Germline CDR1 is SGHVS and CDR2 is FQNEAQ. The CDR3 is made up of 15 amino acids. The full variable domain, in which reference TRBV7-8 and TRBJ2-7 provide the parts outside the CDR3, is GAGVSQSPRYKVAKRGQDVALRCDPISGHVSLFWYQQALGQGPEFLTYFQNEAQLDKSGLPSDRFFAERPEGSVSTLKIQRTQQEDSAVYLCASSLVLGSGNEQYFGPGTRLTVT.

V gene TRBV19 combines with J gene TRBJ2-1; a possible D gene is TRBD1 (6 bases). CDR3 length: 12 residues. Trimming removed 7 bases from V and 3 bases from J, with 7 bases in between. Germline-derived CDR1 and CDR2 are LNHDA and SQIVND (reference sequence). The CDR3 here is CASKDSYNEQFF. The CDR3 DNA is TGTGCCAGTAAGGACAGCTACAATGAGCAGTTCTTC.

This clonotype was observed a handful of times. CDR3 in amino acids: CARPPGPGHSYEQYF. The CDR3 DNA reads as TGTGCCAGACCCCCAGGACCTGGACACTCCTACGAGCAGTACTTC. The chain recombines TRBV21-1 with TRBJ2-7; TRBD1 is taken as the D call from the table, unchecked against the DNA. TRBV21-1 counts as a pseudogene. This CDR3 contains 15 residues.

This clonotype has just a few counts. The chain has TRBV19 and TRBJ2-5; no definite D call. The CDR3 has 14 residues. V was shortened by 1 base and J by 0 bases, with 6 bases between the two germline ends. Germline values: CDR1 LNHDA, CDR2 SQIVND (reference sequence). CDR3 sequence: CASSIGVYQETQYF. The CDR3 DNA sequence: TGTGCCAGTAGTATAGGTGTGTACCAAGAGACCCAGTACTTC. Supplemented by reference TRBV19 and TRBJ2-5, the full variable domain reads DGGITQSPKYLFRKEGQNVTLSCEQNLNHDAMYWYRQDPGQGLRLIYYSQIVNDFQKGDIAEGYSVSREKKESFPLTVTSAQKNPTAFYLCASSIGVYQETQYFGPGTRLLVL.

CDR3: CASSFGKGYEQYF. The CDR3 DNA is TGTGCCAGCAGCTTCGGGAAAGGCTACGAGCAGTACTTC. The chain combines TRBV7-8 with TRBJ2-7; possible D gene TRBD2, 5 bases. The CDR3 has 13 residues. The V and J ends lost 3 bases and 3 bases respectively, with 9 bases between them. The germline V gene encodes CDR1 SGHVS and CDR2 FQNEAQ.